The sequence of this T cell receptor beta chain was determined in a study of technical replicates of blood from a few donors. V gave up 3 bases and J gave up 6 bases, with 8 bases separating them. From germline, CDR1 is SNHLY and CDR2 FYNNEI. This CDR3 is built from 12 residues. The repertoire was sequenced with immunoSEQ multiplex PCR; TCRdb's copy has only in-frame clones and lacks some. Of tens of thousands of clones detected, approximately 83% appear once; the ten largest clones hold roughly 4.8%. The genes are TRBV2 and TRBJ1-1, with TRBD1 as a possible D gene (6 bases). The clonotype comes from a human donor in good health. Some clones in this sample may be carry-over from other donors' samples. Sequencing input: PBMCs. The CDR3 region has the DNA TGTGCCAGCAGTGAGGGGGCTGCTGAAGCTTTCTTT. It translates to CASSEGAAEAFF.